Presented here are 13 T cell receptor beta chains from one specimen sequenced in a study of regulatory T cells in long-lasting Graves disease. Through Arm-PCR of CDR3 regions and iRepertoire HTBI primers, TCR beta libraries were built. MiXCR was run by TCRdb on the multiplex PCR reads, yielding one entry per CDR3 protein. The data show roughly 500,000 distinct CDR3 sequences, around 12% seen once. Time point described: newly diagnosed GD, antithyroid drugs for less than 3 months. Following extraction of RNA from PBMCs, that RNA was used to make the TCR library. The sample was also reused in another study, on T cells in Graves' hyperthyroidism and ophthalmopathy.

Sequencing used peripheral blood mononuclear cells (PBMCs), obtained at new diagnosis, from a patient treated with antithyroid drugs. Receptor source: a woman in her twenties or thirties with Graves disease.

This clonotype was detected ten times or more. In nucleotides, the CDR3 is TGTGCCAGCAGTTTCCGTCCGGGACACAGAAGGACAGGGCCTGGAAACACCATATATTTT. This codes for CASSFRPGHRRTGPGNTIYF. This chain uses TRBV12-3 or TRBV12-4 with TRBJ1-3; 8 bases line up with TRBD1. With V trimmed by 3 bases and J by 2 bases, 18 bases remained unmatched. There are 20 residues in the CDR3.

This clonotype has at least ten counts. The chain recombines TRBV7-9 with TRBJ2-1, with TRBD2 matching over 9 bases. This CDR3 region has 14 residues. Germline trimming cut 3 bases from V and 7 bases from J; bases unmatched to any gene: 4. Per the germline V gene, CDR1 is SEHNR and CDR2 is FQNEAQ (reference sequence). CDR3 amino acids: CASSLLAGMNEQFF. CDR3 in DNA: TGTGCCAGCAGCTTGCTAGCGGGAATGAATGAGCAGTTCTTC.

V gene TRBV20-1 combines with J gene TRBJ2-7; 7 positions match TRBD1. V was clipped by 2 bases and J by 1 base; unmatched bases: 2. This CDR3 is 13 amino acids long. The germline V gene encodes CDR1 DFQATT and CDR2 SNEGSKA (reference sequence). The CDR3 bases are TGCAGTGCTAGACCGGGACAGTCCTACGAGCAGTACTTC. Its protein product is CSARPGQSYEQYF.

This clonotype has a handful of counts. The V and J genes are TRBV19 and TRBJ1-2; weak D call: TRBD1 (6 bases). The CDR3 sequence is 16 residues long. Trimming took off 5 bases at V and 5 bases at J, with 21 bases between the two ends. Germline V lookup: CDR1 LNHDA, CDR2 SQIVND (reference sequence). CDR3 sequence reads: CASSADSLSAYYGYTF. The CDR3 DNA reads as TGTGCCAGTAGTGCGGACAGCCTAAGCGCCTATTATGGCTACACCTTC. The full variable domain, in which reference TRBV19 and TRBJ1-2 provide the parts outside the CDR3, is DGGITQSPKYLFRKEGQNVTLSCEQNLNHDAMYWYRQDPGQGLRLIYYSQIVNDFQKGDIAEGYSVSREKKESFPLTVTSAQKNPTAFYLCASSADSLSAYYGYTFGSGTRLTVV.

This clonotype was found once. This likely stems from a read error, as it lies one base from a far larger clone. The chain uses TRBV7-9 and TRBJ2-7, with D uncertain. V was cut by 5 bases and J by 2 bases, with 16 bases left in between. The CDR3 consists of 15 residues. CDR1 is SEHNR and CDR2 is FQNEAQ in the germline V gene (reference sequence). The CDR3 DNA follows: TGTGCCAGCAGCCCCCCCGGCGACACCGCCTACGAGCAGTACTTC. It yields the protein CASSPPGDTAYEQYF. Complete variable domain (other parts from reference TRBV7-9 and TRBJ2-7): DTGVSQNPRHKITKRGQNVTFRCDPISEHNRLYWYRQTLGQGPEFLTYFQNEAQLEKSRLLSDRFSAERPKGSFSTLEIQRTEQGDSAMYLCASSPPGDTAYEQYFGPGTRLTVT.

This clonotype has a count of ten or more. V is TRBV12-5 and J is TRBJ2-1, with TRBD2 matching 12 bases. The V segment lost 3 bases and the J segment 8 bases; nucleotides outside the gene matches: 5. The germline gives CDR1 LGHNT, CDR2 FRNRAP. The CDR3 extends over 15 amino acids. Here the CDR3 reads CASGFQTSGSDEQFF. The CDR3, as DNA: TGTGCTAGTGGTTTCCAGACTAGCGGGAGTGATGAGCAGTTCTTC.

Many counts were recorded for this clonotype. This rearrangement joins TRBV28 to TRBJ2-7; 9 positions match TRBD1. V was pared by 3 bases and J by 5 bases, with 8 bases of the junction left unmatched. The CDR3 is 15 amino acids. Germline V lookup: CDR1 MDHEN, CDR2 SYDVKM. This CDR3 is CASSFPGTGLHEQYF. In nucleotides, the CDR3 is TGTGCCAGCAGTTTTCCCGGGACAGGGCTCCACGAGCAGTACTTC.

This clonotype was detected a few times. The chain has TRBV7-2 and TRBJ1-5, with TRBD1 identical over 8 bases. The junction had 12 bases not matched to a gene; V was cut back by 3 bases and J by 2 bases. CDR1 is SGHTA, CDR2 FQGNSA, per germline. The CDR3 length is 18 residues. Here the CDR3 reads CASSFHPGQGAGNQPQHF. The CDR3 nucleotides are TGTGCCAGCAGCTTCCACCCAGGACAGGGAGCGGGCAATCAGCCCCAGCATTTT.

This clonotype was detected ten times or more. This sequence joins TRBV12-3 or TRBV12-4 and TRBJ1-2; no clear D. CDR3 size: 13 residues. Trimming shortened V by 3 bases and J by 4 bases, and 9 bases separated the two germline ends. The CDR3 sequence: CASSFLHLYGYTF. DNA for the CDR3: TGTGCCAGCAGTTTTTTGCACCTCTATGGCTACACCTTC.

This clonotype appeared many times. The rearrangement uses TRBV10-3 and TRBJ1-5; tentatively, D is TRBD1 (6 bases). The CDR3 is 15 residues long. Germline CDR1 ENHRY, CDR2 SYGVKD. Trimming removed 1 base from V and 6 bases from J, with 13 bases in between. CDR3 sequence: CAISEWRDIPQPQHF. DNA for the CDR3: TGTGCCATCAGTGAGTGGCGGGACATCCCTCAGCCCCAGCATTTT.

The sample holds many counts of this clonotype. This chain connects TRBV30 to TRBJ2-5, with D possibly being TRBD1 or TRBD2 (5 bases each). The germline CDR1 and CDR2 sequences are GTSNPN and SVGIG (reference sequence). CDR3 length: 12 amino acids. V was clipped by 2 bases and J by 13 bases, with 17 bases between them. For the CDR3, the DNA is TGTGCCTGGAGTCGTAATACCGGGACGAGGTACTTC. Translating it yields CAWSRNTGTRYF. Looking up the rest from reference TRBV30 and TRBJ2-5 gives the full variable domain: SQTIHQWPATLVQPVGSPLSLECTVEGTSNPNLYWYRQAAGRGLQLLFYSVGIGQISSEVPQNLSASRPQDRQFILSSKKLLLSDSGFYLCAWSRNTGTRYFGPGTRLLVL.

The rearrangement links TRBV7-6 to TRBJ2-1; D may be TRBD2 (6 bases). CDR1 is SGHVS, CDR2 FNYEAQ, per germline. CDR3 length equals 13 residues. The V end lost 4 bases, the J end lost 7 bases, and 11 bases lay between the germline ends. The CDR3 DNA follows: TGTGCCAGCAGCTCGACCCGGGGGAATGAGCAGTTCTTC. The encoded protein is CASSSTRGNEQFF. Variable domain in full (rest from reference TRBV7-6 and TRBJ2-1): GAGVSQSPRYKVTKRGQDVALRCDPISGHVSLYWYRQALGQGPEFLTYFNYEAQQDKSGLPNDRFSAERPEGSISTLTIQRTEQRDSAMYRCASSSTRGNEQFFGPGTRLTVL.

This clonotype was seen many times. This CDR3 reads CASSHIPVTEAFF. The CDR3 DNA reads as TGTGCCAGCAGCCACATCCCCGTCACTGAAGCTTTCTTT. The chain is built from TRBV7-2 and TRBJ1-1; D remains unclear. The CDR3 runs 13 residues. Germline V gives CDR1 SGHTA, CDR2 FQGNSA. V was cut by 5 bases and J by 4 bases, with 11 bases left in between.